The 6 T cell receptor beta chains given below trace back to one sample, sequenced in a study of shared clonotypes between healthy human individuals. The method was immunoSEQ multiplex PCR; TCRdb's version includes in-frame clones alone and lacks a portion of them. The data hold approximately 1,000,000 clones, with 60% to 85% observed a single time. The material sequenced was memory CD4+ T cells from PBMCs. Subset reported: CD45RA-negative fraction. The source of these receptors is a man aged 18-30 years in good health. Some clones in this sample may be carry-over from other donors' samples.

V and J are TRBV19 and TRBJ1-1; 7 bases line up with TRBD1. The CDR3 is 16 residues long. V dropped 5 bases and J dropped 4; count of bases not matched to a gene: 13. CDR1 and CDR2 from the germline V gene are LNHDA and SQIVND (reference sequence). CDR3 sequence reads: CASSYKGTVEATEAFF. In nucleotides, the CDR3 is TGTGCCAGTAGTTACAAAGGGACAGTTGAAGCCACTGAAGCTTTCTTT.

The chain is built from TRBV7-9 and TRBJ1-2; weak D call: TRBD1 (5 bases). Germline CDR1 SEHNR, CDR2 FQNEAQ (reference sequence). V lost 4 bases to trimming and J lost 6 bases, with 24 bases between them. The CDR3 extends over 17 amino acids. Written as DNA, the CDR3 is TGTGCCAGCAGCTCCACGGGGCGCGGAGGAGGTAGTGATGGCTACACCTTC. Translating gives CASSSTGRGGGSDGYTF.

Here the CDR3 reads CASRALSQPQHF. DNA of the CDR3: TGTGCCAGCAGGGCCCTTAGTCAGCCCCAGCATTTT. The J gene is TRBJ1-5, the V gene TRBV28; D ambiguous. Trimming took 6 bases from V and 6 from J, leaving 9 bases between them. This CDR3 has 12 amino acids. Germline loops: CDR1 MDHEN, CDR2 SYDVKM.

CDR3 in amino acids: CASSPGREQYF. The DNA of the CDR3 is TGTGCCAGCAGTCCAGGACGCGAGCAGTACTTC. The chain carries TRBV6-1 and TRBJ2-7; D gene uncertain. The CDR3 sequence is 11 residues long. Deletions cut 5 bases from V and 6 bases from J, with 8 bases between. Germline V gene sequence: CDR1 MNHNS, CDR2 SASEGT.

In this sample, this clone turned up a few times. The chain joins TRBV7-9 to TRBJ2-3, with 8 bases fitting TRBD2. Per the germline V gene, CDR1 is SEHNR and CDR2 is FQNEAQ (reference sequence). There are 15 residues in the CDR3. The J segment lost 2 bases and the V segment lost 4 bases, leaving 5 bases of the junction unmatched. The DNA for the CDR3 is TGTGCCAGCAGCTACACTAGCGGATACACAGATACGCAGTATTTT. This encodes CASSYTSGYTDTQYF.

The chain carries TRBV28 and TRBJ2-7; D may correspond to TRBD1 or TRBD2 (7 bases each). The CDR3 is made up of 16 amino acids. Germline V gene sequence: CDR1 MDHEN, CDR2 SYDVKM. Trimming took 3 bases from V and 0 from J, leaving 15 bases between them. CDR3 amino acids: CASSFGGTDSSYEQYF. Here the CDR3 DNA reads TGTGCCAGCAGTTTCGGGGGGACAGACAGCTCCTACGAGCAGTACTTC.